The T cell receptor (beta chain) under discussion was sequenced for a study of shared clonotypes between healthy human individuals. Findings of the study overall: Blood was the only sampled material, and tissue repertoires likely differ.

The table came from immunoSEQ multiplex PCR; TCRdb's copy has only in-frame clones and leaves some out. The sample contains about 2.2 million clones, just over 90% of which appear only once. On this clone: Antigen unknown.

Trimming removed 4 bases from V and 2 bases from J; junction bases left unmatched: 17. Germline loops: CDR1 MDHEN, CDR2 SYDVKM. The CDR3 extends over 19 amino acids. Naive CD8 cells lacked CD45RO and underwent positive selection for CCR7, leaving out terminally differentiated effector memory CD45RA+ cells. The chain combines TRBV28 with TRBJ2-3, with TRBD2 identical over 8 bases. The source is a man between 18 and 35 years old in good health. Some clones in this sample may be carry-over from other donors' samples. The sample comprised naive CD8+ T cells from PBMCs. Here the CDR3 DNA reads TGTGCCAGCAGTTGGCTTCGTAGAGGGACTAGATTAGCCACAGATACGCAGTATTTT. It translates to CASSWLRRGTRLATDTQYF.